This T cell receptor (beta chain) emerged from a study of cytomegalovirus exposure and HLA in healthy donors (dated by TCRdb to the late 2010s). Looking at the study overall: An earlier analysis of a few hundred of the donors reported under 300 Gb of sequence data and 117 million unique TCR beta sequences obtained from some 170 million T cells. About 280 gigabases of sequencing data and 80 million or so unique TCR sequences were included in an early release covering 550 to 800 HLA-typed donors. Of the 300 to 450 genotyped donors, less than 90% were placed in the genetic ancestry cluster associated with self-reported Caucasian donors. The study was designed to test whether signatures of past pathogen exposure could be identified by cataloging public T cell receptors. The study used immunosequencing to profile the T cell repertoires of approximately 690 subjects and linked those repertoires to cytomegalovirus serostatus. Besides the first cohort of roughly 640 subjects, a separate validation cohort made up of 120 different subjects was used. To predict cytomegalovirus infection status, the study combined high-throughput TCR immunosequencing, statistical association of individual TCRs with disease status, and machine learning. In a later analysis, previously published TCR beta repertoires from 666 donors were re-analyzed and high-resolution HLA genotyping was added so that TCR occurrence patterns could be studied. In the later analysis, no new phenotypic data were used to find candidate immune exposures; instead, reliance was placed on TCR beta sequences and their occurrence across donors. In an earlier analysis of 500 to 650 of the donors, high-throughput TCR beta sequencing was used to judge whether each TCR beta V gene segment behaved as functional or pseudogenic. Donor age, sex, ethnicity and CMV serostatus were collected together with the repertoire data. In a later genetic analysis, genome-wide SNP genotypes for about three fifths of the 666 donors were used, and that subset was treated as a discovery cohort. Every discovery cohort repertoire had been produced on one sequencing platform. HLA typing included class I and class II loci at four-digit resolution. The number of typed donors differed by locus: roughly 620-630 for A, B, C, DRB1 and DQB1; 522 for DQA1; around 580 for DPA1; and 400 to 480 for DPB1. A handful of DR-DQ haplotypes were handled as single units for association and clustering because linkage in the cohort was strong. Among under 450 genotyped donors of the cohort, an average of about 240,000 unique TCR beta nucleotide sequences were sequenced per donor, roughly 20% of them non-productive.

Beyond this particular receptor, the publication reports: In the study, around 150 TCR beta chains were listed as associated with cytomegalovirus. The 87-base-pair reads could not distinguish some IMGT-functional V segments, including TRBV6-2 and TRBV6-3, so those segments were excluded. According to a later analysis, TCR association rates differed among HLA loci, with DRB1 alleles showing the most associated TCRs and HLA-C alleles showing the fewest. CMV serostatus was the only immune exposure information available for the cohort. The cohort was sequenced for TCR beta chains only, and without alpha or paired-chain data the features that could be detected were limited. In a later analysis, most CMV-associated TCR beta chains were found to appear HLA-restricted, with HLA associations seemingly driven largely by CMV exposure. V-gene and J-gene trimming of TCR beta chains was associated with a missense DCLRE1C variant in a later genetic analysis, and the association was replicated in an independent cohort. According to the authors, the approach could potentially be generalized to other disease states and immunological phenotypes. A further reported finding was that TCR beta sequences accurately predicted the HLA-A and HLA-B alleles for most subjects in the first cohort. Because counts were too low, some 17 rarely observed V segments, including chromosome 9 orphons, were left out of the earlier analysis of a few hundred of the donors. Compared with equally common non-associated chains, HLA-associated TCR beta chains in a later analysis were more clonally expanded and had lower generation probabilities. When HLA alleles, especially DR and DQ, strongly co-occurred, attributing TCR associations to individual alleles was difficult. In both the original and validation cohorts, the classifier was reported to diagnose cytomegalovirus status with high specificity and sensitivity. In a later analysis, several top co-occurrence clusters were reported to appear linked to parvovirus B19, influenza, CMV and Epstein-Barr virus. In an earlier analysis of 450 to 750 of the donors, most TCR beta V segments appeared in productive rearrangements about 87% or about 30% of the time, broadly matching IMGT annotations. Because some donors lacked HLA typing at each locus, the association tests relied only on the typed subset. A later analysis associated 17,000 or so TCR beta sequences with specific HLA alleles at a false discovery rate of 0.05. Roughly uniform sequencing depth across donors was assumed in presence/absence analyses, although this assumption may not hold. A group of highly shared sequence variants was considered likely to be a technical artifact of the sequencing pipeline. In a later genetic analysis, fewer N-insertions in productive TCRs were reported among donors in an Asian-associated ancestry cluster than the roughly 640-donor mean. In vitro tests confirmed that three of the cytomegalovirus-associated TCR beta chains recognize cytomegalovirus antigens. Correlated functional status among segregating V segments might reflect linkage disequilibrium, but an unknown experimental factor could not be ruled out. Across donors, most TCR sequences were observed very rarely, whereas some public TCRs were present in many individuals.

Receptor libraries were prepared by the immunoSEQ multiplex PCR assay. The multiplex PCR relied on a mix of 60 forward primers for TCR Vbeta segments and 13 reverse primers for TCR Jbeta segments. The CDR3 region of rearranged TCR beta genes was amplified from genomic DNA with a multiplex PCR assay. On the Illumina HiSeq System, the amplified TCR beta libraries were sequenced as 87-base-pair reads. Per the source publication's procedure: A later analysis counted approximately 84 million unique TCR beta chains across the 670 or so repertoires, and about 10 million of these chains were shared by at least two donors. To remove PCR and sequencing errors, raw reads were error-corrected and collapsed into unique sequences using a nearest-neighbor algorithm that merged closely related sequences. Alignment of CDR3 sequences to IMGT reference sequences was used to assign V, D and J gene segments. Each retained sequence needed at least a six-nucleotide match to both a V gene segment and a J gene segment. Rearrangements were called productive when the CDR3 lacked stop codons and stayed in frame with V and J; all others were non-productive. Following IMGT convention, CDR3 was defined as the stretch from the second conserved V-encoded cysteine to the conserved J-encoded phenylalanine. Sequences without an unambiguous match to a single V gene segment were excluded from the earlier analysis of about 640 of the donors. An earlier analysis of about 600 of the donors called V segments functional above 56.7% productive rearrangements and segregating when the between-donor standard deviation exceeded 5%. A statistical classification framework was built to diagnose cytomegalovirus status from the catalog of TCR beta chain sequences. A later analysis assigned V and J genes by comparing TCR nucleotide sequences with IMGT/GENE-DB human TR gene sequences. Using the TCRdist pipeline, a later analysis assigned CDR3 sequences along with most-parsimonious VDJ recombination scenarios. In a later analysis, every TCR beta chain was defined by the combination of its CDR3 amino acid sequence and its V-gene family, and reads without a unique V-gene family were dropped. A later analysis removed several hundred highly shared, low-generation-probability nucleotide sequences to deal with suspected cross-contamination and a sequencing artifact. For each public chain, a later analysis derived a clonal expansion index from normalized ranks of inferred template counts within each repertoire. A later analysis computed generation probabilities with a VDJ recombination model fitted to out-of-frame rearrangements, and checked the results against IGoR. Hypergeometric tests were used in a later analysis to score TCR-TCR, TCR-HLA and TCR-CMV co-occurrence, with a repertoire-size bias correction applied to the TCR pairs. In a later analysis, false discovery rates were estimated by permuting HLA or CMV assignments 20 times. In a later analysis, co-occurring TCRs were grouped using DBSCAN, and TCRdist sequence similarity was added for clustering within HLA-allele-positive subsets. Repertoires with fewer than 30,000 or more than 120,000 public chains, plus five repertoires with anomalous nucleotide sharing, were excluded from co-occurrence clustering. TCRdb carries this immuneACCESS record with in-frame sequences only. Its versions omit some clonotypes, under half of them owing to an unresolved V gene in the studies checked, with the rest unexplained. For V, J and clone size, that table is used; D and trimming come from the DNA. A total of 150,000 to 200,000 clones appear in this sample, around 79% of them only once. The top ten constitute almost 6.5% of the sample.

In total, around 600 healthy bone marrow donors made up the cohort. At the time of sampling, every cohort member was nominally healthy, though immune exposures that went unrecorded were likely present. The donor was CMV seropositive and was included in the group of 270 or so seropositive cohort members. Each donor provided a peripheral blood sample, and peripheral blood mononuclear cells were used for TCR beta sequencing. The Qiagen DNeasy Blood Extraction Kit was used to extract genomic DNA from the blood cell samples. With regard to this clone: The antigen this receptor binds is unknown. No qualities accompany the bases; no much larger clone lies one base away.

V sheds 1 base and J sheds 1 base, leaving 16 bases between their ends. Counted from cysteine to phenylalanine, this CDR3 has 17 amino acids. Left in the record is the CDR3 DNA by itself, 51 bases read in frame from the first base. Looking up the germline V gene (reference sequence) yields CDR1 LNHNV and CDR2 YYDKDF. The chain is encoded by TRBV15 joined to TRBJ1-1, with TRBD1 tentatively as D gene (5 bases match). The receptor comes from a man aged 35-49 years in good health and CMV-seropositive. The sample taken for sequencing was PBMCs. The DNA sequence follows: TGTGCCACCAGCAGAGCCCCATTGTTAGGGGAGAACACTGAAGCTTTCTTT. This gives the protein CATSRAPLLGENTEAFF.